The rows below give T cell receptor beta chains drawn from one sample of a study of blood T cell dynamics during melanoma immunotherapy. TCRdb's table, derived via immunoSEQ multiplex PCR, lists solely in-frame clones and lacks some. The table has some 20,000 clones, nearly 90% seen once. The input for sequencing was blood, taken from a patient treated with checkpoint blockade. These receptor sequences come from a human donor with melanoma. CDR3s include the opening cysteine and the closing phenylalanine or tryptophan. The D gene is left open where the match is weak.

v_call	j_call	d_call	cdr3_aa
TRBV27	TRBJ1-5	-	CASSTVSNQPQHF
TRBV5-1	TRBJ2-3	-	CAAGPYGGASTDTQYF
TRBV9	TRBJ2-7	-	CASSVGLGSLDEQYF
TRBV7-6	TRBJ2-7	TRBD2	CVSSLTSGVYEQYF
TRBV19	TRBJ2-6	TRBD1	CASSISRDRAGANVLTF
TRBV11-2	TRBJ1-1	-	CASSSPRRGTEAFF
TRBV7-9	TRBJ2-3	-	CASRYPGLPSDTQYF
TRBV5-1	TRBJ1-1	TRBD1	CASSLGTEYEAFF
TRBV7-9	TRBJ2-7	-	CASNPFHEREDYEQYF
TRBV4-1	TRBJ1-1	-	CASSQATRRPEAFF
TRBV2	TRBJ1-3	-	CASSEGRTDLSGNTIYF
TRBV15	TRBJ1-5	-	CATSRDLGENQPQHF